This is a list of T cell receptor beta chains from one sample in a study of T cell repertoires in cytomegalovirus infection. The antigens these receptors bind are not known. TCRdb fed the reads into MiXCR, producing one record per CDR3 protein. The sample shows roughly 51,000 distinct CDR3 sequences, 20% of them seen only once. Here the sequenced sample was CD8+ T cells from cultured PBMCs, taken from culture after CMV antigen stimulation. These receptors were taken from a human donor in good health (CMV status not recorded). Some clones in this sample may be carry-over from other donors' samples. Each CDR3 is given without its conserved first and last residue. Each record gives: D gene, CDR3 length, J gene, clone size, V gene, CDR3 protein. D genes are given only for firm matches. Not every row has a clone size; where given, it reads once, few, many or a size class.

>-|12|TRBJ1-1|few|TRBV28
ASSSGAWNTEAF
>TRBD2|11|TRBJ2-4|few|TRBV29-1
SVRTSEGNIQY
>TRBD1|13|TRBJ2-5|-|TRBV7-3
ASSPGQGSQETQY
>-|16|TRBJ2-1|-|TRBV7-6
ASSPNPGSPLSHNEQF
>TRBD1|12|TRBJ2-7|-|TRBV11-1
ASSLDWTGYEQY
>TRBD1|10|TRBJ1-1|-|TRBV20-1
SAPRGRTEAF
>-|13|TRBJ1-5|-|TRBV12-5
ASGLRGASNQPQH
>TRBD2|16|TRBJ2-7|many|TRBV7-2
ASSHPRLAGSNSYEQY
>TRBD2|14|TRBJ2-3|-|TRBV19
ASSMGNGGATDTQY
>TRBD1|13|TRBJ1-1|-|TRBV7-6
ASSSPPTGQTEAF
>TRBD2|13|TRBJ2-5|-|TRBV6-6
ASTVSGGAGETQY
>TRBD2|19|TRBJ2-1|medium-sized|TRBV7-2
ASSLALGTSGGPSSYNEQF
>-|13|TRBJ2-5|medium-sized|TRBV7-2
ASSGHTGSQETQY
>-|9|TRBJ1-2|-|TRBV28
ASSLYYGYT
>-|11|TRBJ2-2|few|TRBV20-1
SARALNTGELF
>TRBD1|11|TRBJ2-4|few|TRBV7-8
ASSLGSRGLQY
>-|11|TRBJ2-3|-|TRBV7-8
ASSPYGTDTQY
>-|12|TRBJ2-7|medium-sized|TRBV15
ATSSRTESYEQY
>TRBD2|12|TRBJ2-1|few|TRBV10-3
ATNEREAYNEQF
>-|10|TRBJ2-7|-|TRBV5-5
ASTSGGWEQY
>-|14|TRBJ2-1|-|TRBV7-8
ASSLGTVSSYNEQF
>-|11|TRBJ1-3|few|TRBV7-2
ASSLSLGNTIY
>TRBD2|13|TRBJ2-1|few|TRBV4-1
ASSQVTSDYNEQF
>-|10|TRBJ2-2|-|TRBV12-3/TRBV12-4
ASSSGAGELF
>-|11|TRBJ1-2|few|TRBV7-9
ASSPGRDYGYT
>-|14|TRBJ2-3|many|TRBV6-5
ASSSPPGPGTDTQY
>-|9|TRBJ2-7|many|TRBV6-2/TRBV6-3
ASSASYEQY
>-|11|TRBJ2-5|-|TRBV9
ASSVTSGETQY
>TRBD1|14|TRBJ1-1|-|TRBV7-2
ASSTDRGPGNTEAF